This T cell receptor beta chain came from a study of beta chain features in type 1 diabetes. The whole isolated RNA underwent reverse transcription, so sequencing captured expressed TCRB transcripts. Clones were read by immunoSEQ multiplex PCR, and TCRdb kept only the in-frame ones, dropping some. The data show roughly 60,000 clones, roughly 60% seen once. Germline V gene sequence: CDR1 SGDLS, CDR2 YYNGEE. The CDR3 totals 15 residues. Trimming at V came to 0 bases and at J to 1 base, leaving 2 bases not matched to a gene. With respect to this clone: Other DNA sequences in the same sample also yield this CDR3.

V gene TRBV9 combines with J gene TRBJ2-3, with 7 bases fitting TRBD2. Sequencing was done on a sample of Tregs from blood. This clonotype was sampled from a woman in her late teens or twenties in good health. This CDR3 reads CASSVGLAGTDTQYF. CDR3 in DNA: TGTGCCAGCAGCGTAGGGCTAGCGGGCACAGATACGCAGTATTTT.